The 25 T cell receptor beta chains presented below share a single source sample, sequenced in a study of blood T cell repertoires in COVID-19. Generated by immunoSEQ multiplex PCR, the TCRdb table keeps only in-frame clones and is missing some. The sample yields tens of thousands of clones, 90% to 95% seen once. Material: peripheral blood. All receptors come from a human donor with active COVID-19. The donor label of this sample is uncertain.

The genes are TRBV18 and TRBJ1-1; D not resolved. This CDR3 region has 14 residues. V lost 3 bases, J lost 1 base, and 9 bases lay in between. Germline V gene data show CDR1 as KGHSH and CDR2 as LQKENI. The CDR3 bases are TGTGCCAGCTCACCCTCTGTCAGGAACACTGAAGCTTTCTTT. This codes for CASSPSVRNTEAFF.

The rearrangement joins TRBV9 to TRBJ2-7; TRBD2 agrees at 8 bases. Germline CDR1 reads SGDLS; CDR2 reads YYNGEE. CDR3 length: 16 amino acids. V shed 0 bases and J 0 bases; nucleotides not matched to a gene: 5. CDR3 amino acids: CASSVDSGVTSYEQYF. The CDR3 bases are TGTGCCAGCAGCGTAGATAGCGGGGTGACCTCCTACGAGCAGTACTTC.

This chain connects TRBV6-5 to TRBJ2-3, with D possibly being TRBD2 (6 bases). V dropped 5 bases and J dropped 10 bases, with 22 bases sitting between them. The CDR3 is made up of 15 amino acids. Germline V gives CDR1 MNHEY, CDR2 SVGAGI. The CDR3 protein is CASSRGTAGLSPQYF. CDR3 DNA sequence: TGTGCCAGCAGTCGGGGGACCGCGGGACTCAGCCCGCAGTATTTT.

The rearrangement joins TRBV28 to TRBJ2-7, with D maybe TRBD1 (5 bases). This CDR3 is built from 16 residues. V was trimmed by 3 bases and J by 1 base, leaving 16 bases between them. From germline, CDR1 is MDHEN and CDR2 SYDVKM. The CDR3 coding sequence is TGTGCCAGCAGTTTGTCAGGGCACGTCAGGTCCTACGAGCAGTACTTC. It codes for CASSLSGHVRSYEQYF.

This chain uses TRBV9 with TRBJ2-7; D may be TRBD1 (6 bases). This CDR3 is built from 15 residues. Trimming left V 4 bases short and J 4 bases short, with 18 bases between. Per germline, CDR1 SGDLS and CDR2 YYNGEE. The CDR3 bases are TGTGCCAGCAGCCACGAACAGGGAGCTAGGTACGAGCAGTACTTC. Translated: CASSHEQGARYEQYF.

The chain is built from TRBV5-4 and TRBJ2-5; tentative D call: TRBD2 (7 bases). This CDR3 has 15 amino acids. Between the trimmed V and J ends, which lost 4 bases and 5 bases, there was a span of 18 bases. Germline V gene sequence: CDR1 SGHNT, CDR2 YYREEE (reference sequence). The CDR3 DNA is TGTGCCAGCAGCGCCAGTCGGGGGGCCTGGGAGACCCAGTACTTC. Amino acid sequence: CASSASRGAWETQYF.

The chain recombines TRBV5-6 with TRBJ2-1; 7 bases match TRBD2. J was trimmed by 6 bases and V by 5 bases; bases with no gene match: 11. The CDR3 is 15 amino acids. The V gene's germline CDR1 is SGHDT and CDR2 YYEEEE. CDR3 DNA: TGTGCCAGCAGATTTATGTGGGAGGGACCCAATGAGCAGTTCTTC. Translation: CASRFMWEGPNEQFF.

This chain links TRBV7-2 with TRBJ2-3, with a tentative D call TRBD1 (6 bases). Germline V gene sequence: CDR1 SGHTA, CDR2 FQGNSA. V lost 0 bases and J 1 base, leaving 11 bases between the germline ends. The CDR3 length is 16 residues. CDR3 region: CASSLAGAGGTDTQYF. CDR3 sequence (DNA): TGTGCCAGCAGCTTAGCGGGGGCAGGGGGCACAGATACGCAGTATTTT.

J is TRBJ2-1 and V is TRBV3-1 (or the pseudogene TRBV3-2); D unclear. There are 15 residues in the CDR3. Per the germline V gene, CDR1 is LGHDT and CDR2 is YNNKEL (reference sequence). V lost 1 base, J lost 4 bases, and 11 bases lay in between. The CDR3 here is CASSQGPSGYNEQFF. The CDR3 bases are TGTGCCAGCAGCCAAGGTCCCTCGGGTTACAATGAGCAGTTCTTC.

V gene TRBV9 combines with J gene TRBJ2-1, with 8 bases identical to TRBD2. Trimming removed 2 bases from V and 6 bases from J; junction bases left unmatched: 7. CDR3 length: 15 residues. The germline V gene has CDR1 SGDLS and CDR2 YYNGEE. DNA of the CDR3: TGTGCCAGCAGCGTTTCGGGGGGGAACTTCAATGAGCAGTTCTTC. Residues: CASSVSGGNFNEQFF.

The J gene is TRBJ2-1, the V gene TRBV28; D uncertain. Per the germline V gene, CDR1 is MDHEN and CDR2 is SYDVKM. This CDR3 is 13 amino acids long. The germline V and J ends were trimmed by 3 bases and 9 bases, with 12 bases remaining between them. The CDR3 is CASSFPPVFEQFF. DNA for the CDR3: TGTGCCAGCAGTTTCCCTCCCGTTTTTGAGCAGTTCTTC.

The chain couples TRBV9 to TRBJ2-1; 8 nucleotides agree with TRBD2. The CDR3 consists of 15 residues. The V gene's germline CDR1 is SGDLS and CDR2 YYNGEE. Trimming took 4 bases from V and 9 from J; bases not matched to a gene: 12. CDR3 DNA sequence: TGTGCCAGCAGCCCCCGGACTAGCCCCGGGGGTGAGCAGTTCTTC. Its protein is CASSPRTSPGGEQFF.

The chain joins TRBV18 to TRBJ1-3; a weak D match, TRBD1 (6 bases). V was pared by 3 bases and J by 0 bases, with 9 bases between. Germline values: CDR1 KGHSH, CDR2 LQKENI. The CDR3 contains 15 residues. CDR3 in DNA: TGTGCCAGCTCACCTGACAGGAGCTCTGGAAACACCATATATTTT. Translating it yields CASSPDRSSGNTIYF.

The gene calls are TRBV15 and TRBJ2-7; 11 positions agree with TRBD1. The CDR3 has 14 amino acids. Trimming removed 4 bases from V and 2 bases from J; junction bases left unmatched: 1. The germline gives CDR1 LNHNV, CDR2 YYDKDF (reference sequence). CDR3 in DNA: TGTGCCACCAGCACGGACAGGGGGCCCTACGAGCAGTACTTC. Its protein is CATSTDRGPYEQYF.

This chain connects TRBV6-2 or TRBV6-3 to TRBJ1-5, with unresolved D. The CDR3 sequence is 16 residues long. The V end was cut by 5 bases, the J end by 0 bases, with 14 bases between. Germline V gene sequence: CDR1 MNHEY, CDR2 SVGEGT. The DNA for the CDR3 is TGTGCCAGCAGTGACATCGGAACATATAGCAATCAGCCCCAGCATTTT. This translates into CASSDIGTYSNQPQHF.

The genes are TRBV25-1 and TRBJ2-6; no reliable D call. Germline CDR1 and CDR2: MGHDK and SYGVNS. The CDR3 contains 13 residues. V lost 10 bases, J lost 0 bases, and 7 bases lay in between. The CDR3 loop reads CATKASGANVLTF. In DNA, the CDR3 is TGTGCCACGAAAGCCTCTGGGGCCAACGTCCTGACTTTC.

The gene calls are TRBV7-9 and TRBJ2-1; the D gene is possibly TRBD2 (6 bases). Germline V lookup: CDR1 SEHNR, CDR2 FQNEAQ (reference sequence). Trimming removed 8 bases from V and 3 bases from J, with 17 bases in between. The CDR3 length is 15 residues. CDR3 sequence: CASLAAGLYYNEQFF. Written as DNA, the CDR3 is TGTGCCAGCTTAGCGGCGGGACTTTACTACAATGAGCAGTTCTTC.

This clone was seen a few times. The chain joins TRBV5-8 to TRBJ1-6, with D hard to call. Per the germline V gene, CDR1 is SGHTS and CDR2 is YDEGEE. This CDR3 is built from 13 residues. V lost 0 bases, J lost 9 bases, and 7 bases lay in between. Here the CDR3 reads CASSLAEVSPLHF. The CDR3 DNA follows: TGTGCCAGCAGCTTGGCGGAGGTTTCACCCCTCCACTTT.

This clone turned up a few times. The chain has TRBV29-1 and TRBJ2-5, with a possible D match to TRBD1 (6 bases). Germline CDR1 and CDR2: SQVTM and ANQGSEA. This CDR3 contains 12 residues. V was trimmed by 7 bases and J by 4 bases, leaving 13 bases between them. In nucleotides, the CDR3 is TGCAGCGGGACTGAACAGGGAGAGACCCAGTACTTC. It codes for CSGTEQGETQYF. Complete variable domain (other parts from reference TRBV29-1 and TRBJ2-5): SAVISQKPSRDICQRGTSLTIQCQVDSQVTMMFWYRQQPGQSLTLIATANQGSEATYESGFVIDKFPISRPNLTFSTLTVSNMSPEDSSIYLCSGTEQGETQYFGPGTRLLVL.

As DNA, the CDR3 is TGTGCCAGCAGCCAAGCAACTACAGAGCAGTTCTTC. Its translation: CASSQATTEQFF. V gene TRBV3-1 (or the pseudogene TRBV3-2) combines with J gene TRBJ2-1; no definite D call. V lost 1 base, J lost 10 bases, and 8 bases lay in between. The CDR3 spans 12 residues. Germline CDR1 is LGHDT and CDR2 is YNNKEL (reference sequence).

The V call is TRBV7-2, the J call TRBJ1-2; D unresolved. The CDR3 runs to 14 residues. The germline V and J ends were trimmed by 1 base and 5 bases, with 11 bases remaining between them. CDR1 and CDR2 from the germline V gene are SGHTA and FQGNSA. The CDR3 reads CASSLVGPGYGYTF. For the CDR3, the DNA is TGTGCCAGCAGCTTAGTGGGTCCGGGATATGGCTACACCTTC.

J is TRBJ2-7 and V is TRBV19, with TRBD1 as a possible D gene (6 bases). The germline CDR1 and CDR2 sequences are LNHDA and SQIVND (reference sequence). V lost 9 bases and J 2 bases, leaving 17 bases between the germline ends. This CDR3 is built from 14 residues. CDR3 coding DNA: TGTGCCAGCGCCGCTGGGACACCTACCTACGAGCAGTACTTC. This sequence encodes CASAAGTPTYEQYF.

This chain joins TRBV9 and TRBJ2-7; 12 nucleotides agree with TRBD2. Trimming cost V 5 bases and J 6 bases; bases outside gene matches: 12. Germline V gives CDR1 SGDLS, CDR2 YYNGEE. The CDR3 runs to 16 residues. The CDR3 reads CASSGPETSGRIEQYF. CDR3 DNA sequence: TGTGCCAGCAGTGGTCCGGAGACTAGCGGGAGAATCGAGCAGTACTTC.

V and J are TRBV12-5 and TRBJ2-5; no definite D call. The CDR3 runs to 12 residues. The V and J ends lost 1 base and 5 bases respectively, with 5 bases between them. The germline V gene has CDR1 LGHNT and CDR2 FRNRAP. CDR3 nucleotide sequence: TGTGCTAGTGGTTTGGACGAGGAGACCCAGTACTTC. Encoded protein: CASGLDEETQYF. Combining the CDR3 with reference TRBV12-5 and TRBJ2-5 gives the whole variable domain DARVTQTPRHKVTEMGQEVTMRCQPILGHNTVFWYRQTMMQGLELLAYFRNRAPLDDSGMPKDRFSAEMPDATLATLKIQPSEPRDSAVYFCASGLDEETQYFGPGTRLLVL.

The CDR3 protein is CASTERGGSPTTQYF. CDR3 in DNA: TGCGCCAGCACTGAGCGGGGGGGCAGCCCAACTACGCAGTATTTT. The chain uses TRBV5-1 and TRBJ2-3; the match to TRBD2 covers 10 bases. The CDR3 has 15 residues. J lost 8 bases, V lost 6 bases, and 12 bases had no gene match. Per the germline V gene, CDR1 is SGHRS and CDR2 is YFSETQ.